The 19 T cell receptor beta chains below were found in one sample sequenced in a study of glioma-infiltrating T cells after dendritic cell vaccination (dated by TCRdb to the mid-2010s). The library came from the immunoSEQ multiplex PCR assay. This immuneACCESS table, as held by TCRdb, lists in-frame sequences with V and J called but not all clones. Of the missing ones, under half trace to an unresolved V gene in checked studies; the others have no known cause. The sample has nearly 85,000 clones on record, around 90% of them singletons. About 3% of the sample goes to the ten largest clones. The sequencing used blood, collected before dendritic cell vaccination. The source of these receptors is a human donor with glioblastoma.

This sequence joins TRBV18 and TRBJ2-4, with D tentatively TRBD1 (6 bases). V was shortened by 6 bases and J by 12 bases, with 21 bases between the two germline ends. CDR3 length: 14 amino acids. Germline V gives CDR1 KGHSH, CDR2 LQKENI. As DNA, the CDR3 is TGTGCCAGCTCGGTCGGTGAGAGGGGGTATGGTCAGTACTTC. Amino acid sequence: CASSVGERGYGQYF.

This clone has just one count. This sequence joins TRBV6-4 and TRBJ1-2; TRBD1 matches 7 bases. Germline V gene lookup returns CDR1 MRHNA and CDR2 SNTAGT. This CDR3 is built from 20 residues. The J segment lost 4 bases and the V segment lost 2 bases, leaving 22 bases of the junction unmatched. Here the CDR3 reads CASSDRWVLNRGRGGYGYTF. In nucleotides, the CDR3 is TGTGCCAGCAGTGACAGGTGGGTTCTTAACAGGGGAAGGGGCGGCTATGGCTACACCTTC.

The chain recombines TRBV30 with TRBJ1-2; weak D call: TRBD1 (5 bases). Germline V lookup: CDR1 GTSNPN, CDR2 SVGIG (reference sequence). The CDR3 contains 15 residues. The V and J ends lost 0 bases and 2 bases respectively, with 13 bases between them. The CDR3 loop is CAWSVGQGENYGYTF. CDR3 DNA: TGTGCCTGGAGTGTAGGGCAGGGTGAAAACTATGGCTACACCTTC.

The gene calls are TRBV11-2 and TRBJ1-2; possibly TRBD1 for D (5 bases). The CDR3 loop spans 13 amino acids. CDR1 is SGHAT, CDR2 FQNNGV, per germline. Between the trimmed V and J ends, which lost 5 bases and 13 bases, there was a span of 20 bases. The CDR3 reads CASSPLSGLWFTF. CDR3 in DNA: TGTGCCAGCAGCCCGTTATCGGGACTTTGGTTCACCTTC.

This sequence joins TRBV19 and TRBJ2-1; D perhaps matches TRBD2 (6 bases). CDR3 size: 13 residues. Germline V lookup: CDR1 LNHDA, CDR2 SQIVND (reference sequence). The V end lost 0 bases, the J end lost 9 bases, and 9 bases lay between the germline ends. CDR3 loop: CASSIELAGEQFF. The DNA of the CDR3 is TGTGCCAGTAGTATAGAACTAGCAGGTGAGCAGTTCTTC.

The V call is TRBV10-1, the J call TRBJ2-2; 12 bases are shared with TRBD1. The CDR3 runs 14 residues. V shed 5 bases, J shed 10 bases, and the junction held 5 bases outside the gene matches. Germline V gene data show CDR1 as WNHNN and CDR2 as SYGVQD (reference sequence). The CDR3 reads CASSPGTGGKELFF. The CDR3 DNA sequence: TGCGCCAGCAGTCCCGGGACAGGGGGCAAGGAGCTGTTTTTT.

The chain has TRBV4-2 and TRBJ2-3, with TRBD2 identical over 8 bases. V was clipped by 0 bases and J by 4 bases; unmatched bases: 3. Germline CDR1 and CDR2: LGHNA and YNFKEQ. There are 15 residues in the CDR3. CDR3 in amino acids: CASSQEERGPDTQYF. DNA for the CDR3: TGTGCCAGCAGCCAAGAGGAGCGGGGGCCAGATACGCAGTATTTT.

Only a few counts were recorded for this clone. CDR3 residues: CSVVGRLSYEQYF. The CDR3 nucleotides read TGCAGCGTTGTTGGCAGGCTCTCCTACGAGCAGTACTTC. The chain employs TRBV29-1 and TRBJ2-7; D gene uncertain. The V and J ends lost 4 bases and 0 bases respectively, with 10 bases between them. Looked up from germline, CDR1 is SQVTM and CDR2 is ANQGSEA. The CDR3 has 13 amino acids.

The chain recombines TRBV27 with TRBJ2-1; TRBD2 agrees at 8 bases. Germline V gene sequence: CDR1 MNHEY, CDR2 SMNVEV (reference sequence). After removal of 0 bases from V and 8 bases from J, the junction contained 6 bases not matched to a gene. This CDR3 is 15 amino acids long. Written as DNA, the CDR3 is TGTGCCAGCAGTTTATCAGCGGGAGTAATGTATGAGCAGTTCTTC. Translated: CASSLSAGVMYEQFF.

The chain is built from TRBV13 and TRBJ2-2; unclear D gene. The CDR3 length is 13 residues. V lost 5 bases to trimming and J lost 8 bases, with 12 bases between them. Germline CDR1 PRHDT, CDR2 FYEKMQ (reference sequence). The CDR3 DNA reads as TGTGCCAGCAGCCTCTCGTTACGGGGGGAGCTGTTTTTT. It translates to CASSLSLRGELFF.

The chain joins TRBV7-3 to TRBJ2-1; 8 bases align to TRBD1. CDR1 and CDR2 (germline): SGHTA, FQGTGA. The ends lost 5 bases at V and 5 bases at J; junction bases unmatched: 5. The CDR3 length is 14 residues. Here the CDR3 reads CASSPGQGHNEQFF. Here the CDR3 DNA reads TGTGCCAGCAGCCCCGGACAGGGACACAATGAGCAGTTCTTC.

J is TRBJ2-3 and V is TRBV5-1; D is uncertain. Trimming left V 0 bases short and J 1 base short, with 6 bases between. Germline loops: CDR1 SGHRS, CDR2 YFSETQ. This CDR3 has 14 amino acids. CDR3 nucleotide sequence: TGCGCCAGCAGCTTGGAATTCGGCACAGATACGCAGTATTTT. Protein product: CASSLEFGTDTQYF.

The chain couples TRBV30 to TRBJ2-3; D possibly corresponds to TRBD2 (6 bases). The CDR3 sequence is 15 residues long. V was trimmed by 4 bases and J by 2 bases, leaving 16 bases between them. The germline CDR1 and CDR2 sequences are GTSNPN and SVGIG (reference sequence). The DNA of the CDR3 is TGTGCCTGGAAGTCTTGGCGGGGAGACACAGATACGCAGTATTTT. It encodes CAWKSWRGDTDTQYF. The whole variable domain, filled in from reference TRBV30 and TRBJ2-3, reads SQTIHQWPATLVQPVGSPLSLECTVEGTSNPNLYWYRQAAGRGLQLLFYSVGIGQISSEVPQNLSASRPQDRQFILSSKKLLLSDSGFYLCAWKSWRGDTDTQYFGPGTRLTVL.

The chain employs TRBV4-1 and TRBJ2-7; 11 positions agree with TRBD1. V was clipped by 6 bases and J by 3 bases; unmatched bases: 7. This CDR3 contains 15 residues. From germline, CDR1 is MGHRA and CDR2 YSYEKL. This CDR3 is CASSFGTGGFYEQYF. Written as DNA, the CDR3 is TGCGCCAGCAGTTTTGGGACAGGGGGTTTCTACGAGCAGTACTTC.

This clone was counted once. DNA for the CDR3: TGTGCCAGCAGCTTCGACAGGTCCAATGAGCAGTTCTTC. Its translation: CASSFDRSNEQFF. The chain is built from TRBV11-2 and TRBJ2-1; tentatively, D is TRBD1 (6 bases). The CDR3 runs 13 residues. CDR1 is SGHAT, CDR2 FQNNGV, per germline. Trimming stripped 3 bases from V and 6 bases from J, with 9 bases between.

Note on this clone: The junction departs from germline at one end; a sequencing error may be responsible. V usage is TRBV7-7 and J usage is TRBJ2-7; 7 bases agree with TRBD2. Germline V gene lookup returns CDR1 SSHAT and CDR2 FNYEAQ (reference sequence). This CDR3 comprises 15 residues. The CDR3 is CASSRGDSGFNEQYF. CDR3 nucleotides: TGTGCTAGCAGCCGCGGGGATAGCGGGTTCAACGAGCAGTACTTC.

This sequence joins TRBV6-5 and TRBJ2-7, with TRBD1 matching over 9 bases. The CDR3 consists of 15 residues. The V and J ends lost 2 bases and 4 bases, in that order; junction bases with no gene match: 6. The germline gives CDR1 MNHEY, CDR2 SVGAGI. CDR3 nucleotide sequence: TGTGCCAGCAGTTACGCGGGACAGGGTGGGTACGAGCAGTACTTC. This sequence encodes CASSYAGQGGYEQYF.

The chain links TRBV5-6 to TRBJ1-2; 8 bases are a match to TRBD1. The CDR3 covers 15 residues. Germline V lookup: CDR1 SGHDT, CDR2 YYEEEE. V lost 1 base, J lost 1 base, and 3 bases stayed unmatched. The CDR3 nucleotides read TGTGCCAGCAGCTTGTACAGGGGGGGTAACTATGGCTACACCTTC. This encodes CASSLYRGGNYGYTF.

The rearrangement joins TRBV5-3 to TRBJ2-1; D is possibly TRBD2 (6 bases). TRBV5-3 is marked as an open reading frame, function uncertain. V lost 0 bases and J 7 bases, leaving 17 bases between the germline ends. CDR3 length equals 16 residues. CDR3 sequence: CARSLAIGRSGNEQFF. CDR3 nucleotides: TGTGCCAGAAGCTTGGCCATTGGGAGGTCAGGGAATGAGCAGTTCTTC.